The present TCR beta chain was sequenced within a study of cytomegalovirus exposure and HLA in healthy donors. Study as a whole: Sequencing of 150 million to 200 million T cells in an earlier analysis found approximately 120 million unique TCR beta sequences. Findings and limits, study-wide: It was assumed in the presence/absence analyses that sequencing depth was roughly uniform across donors.

Germline V gene sequence: CDR1 SGHTA, CDR2 FQGNSA. The CDR3 covers 15 residues. V shed 5 bases, J shed 2 bases, and the junction held 6 bases outside the gene matches. PCR was performed using 60 Vbeta and 13 Jbeta primers. The protocol was immunoSEQ multiplex PCR, while the TCRdb copy is restricted to in-frame clones and leaves out a portion. The data hold about 160,000 clones, with roughly 76% observed a single time. Of note for this clone: Antigen unknown.

Source material: PBMCs. This chain connects TRBV7-2 to TRBJ2-7; TRBD2 matches at 10 bases. This clonotype was obtained from a man aged 55-75 years in good health and CMV-seronegative. CDR3 bases: TGTGCCAGCAGCGTCAGCGGGGGGGTTACCTACGAGCAGTACTTC. Protein: CASSVSGGVTYEQYF.